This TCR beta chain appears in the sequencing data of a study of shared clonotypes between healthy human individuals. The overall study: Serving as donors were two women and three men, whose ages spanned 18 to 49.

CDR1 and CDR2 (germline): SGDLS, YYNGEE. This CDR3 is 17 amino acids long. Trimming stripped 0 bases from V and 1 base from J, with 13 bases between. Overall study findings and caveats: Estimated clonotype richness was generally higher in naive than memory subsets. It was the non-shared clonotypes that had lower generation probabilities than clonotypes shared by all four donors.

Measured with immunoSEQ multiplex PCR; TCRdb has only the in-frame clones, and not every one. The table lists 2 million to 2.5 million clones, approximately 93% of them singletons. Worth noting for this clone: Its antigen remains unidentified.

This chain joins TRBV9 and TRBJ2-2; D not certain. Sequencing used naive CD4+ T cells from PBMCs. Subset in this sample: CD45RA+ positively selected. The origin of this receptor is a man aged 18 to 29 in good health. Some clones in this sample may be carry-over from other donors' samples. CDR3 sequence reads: CASSVVSSTRNTGELFF. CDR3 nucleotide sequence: TGTGCCAGCAGCGTAGTGAGCTCGACAAGGAACACCGGGGAGCTGTTTTTT.